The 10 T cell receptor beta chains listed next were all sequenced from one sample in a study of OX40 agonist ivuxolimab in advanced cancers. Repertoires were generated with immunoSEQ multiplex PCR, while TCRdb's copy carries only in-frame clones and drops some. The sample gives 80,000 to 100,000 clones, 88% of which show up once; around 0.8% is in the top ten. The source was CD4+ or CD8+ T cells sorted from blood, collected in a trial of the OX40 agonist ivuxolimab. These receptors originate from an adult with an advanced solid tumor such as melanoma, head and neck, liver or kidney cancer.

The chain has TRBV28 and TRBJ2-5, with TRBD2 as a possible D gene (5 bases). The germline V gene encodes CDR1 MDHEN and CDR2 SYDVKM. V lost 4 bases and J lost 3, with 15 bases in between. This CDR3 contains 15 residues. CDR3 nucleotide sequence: TGTGCCAGCAGTTACCCCTATCCGCGGGAAGAGACCCAGTACTTC. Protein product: CASSYPYPREETQYF.

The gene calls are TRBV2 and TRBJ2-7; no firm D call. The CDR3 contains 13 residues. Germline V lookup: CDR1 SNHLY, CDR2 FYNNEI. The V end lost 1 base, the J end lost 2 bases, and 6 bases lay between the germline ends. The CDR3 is CASSEGVAYEQYV. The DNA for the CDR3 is TGTGCCAGCAGTGAAGGTGTTGCCTACGAGCAGTACGTC.

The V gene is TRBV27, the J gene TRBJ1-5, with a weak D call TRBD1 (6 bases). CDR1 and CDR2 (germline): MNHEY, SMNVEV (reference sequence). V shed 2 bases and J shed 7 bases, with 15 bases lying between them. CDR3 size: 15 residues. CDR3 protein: CASSLLRGRGQPQHF. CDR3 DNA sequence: TGTGCCAGCAGTTTACTACGGGGGCGCGGACAGCCCCAGCATTTT.

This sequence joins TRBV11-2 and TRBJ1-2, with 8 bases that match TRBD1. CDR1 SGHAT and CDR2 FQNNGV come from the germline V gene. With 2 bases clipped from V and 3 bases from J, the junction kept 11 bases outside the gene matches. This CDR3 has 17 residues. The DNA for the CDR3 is TGTGCCAGCAGCTTAAAGTTTATCGGGACAGGAGACTATGGCTACACCTTC. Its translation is CASSLKFIGTGDYGYTF.

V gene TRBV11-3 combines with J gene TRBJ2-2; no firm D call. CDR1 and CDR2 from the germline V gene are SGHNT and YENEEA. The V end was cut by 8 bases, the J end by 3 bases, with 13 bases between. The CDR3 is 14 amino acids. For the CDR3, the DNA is TGTGCCAGCCAGGAAGGCCGATACACCGGGGAGCTGTTTTTT. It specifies CASQEGRYTGELFF.

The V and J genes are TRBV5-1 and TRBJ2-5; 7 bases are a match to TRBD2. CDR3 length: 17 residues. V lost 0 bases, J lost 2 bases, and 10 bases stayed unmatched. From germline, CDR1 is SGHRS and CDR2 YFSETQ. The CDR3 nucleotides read TGCGCCAGCAGCTTGGCCGGGGGAGGGCCGAATCAAGAGACCCAGTACTTC. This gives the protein CASSLAGGGPNQETQYF.

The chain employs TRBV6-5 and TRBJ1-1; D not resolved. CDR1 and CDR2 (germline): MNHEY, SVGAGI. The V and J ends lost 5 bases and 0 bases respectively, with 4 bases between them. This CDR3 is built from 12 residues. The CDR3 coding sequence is TGTGCCAGCAGTACAGTGAACACTGAAGCTTTCTTT. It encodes CASSTVNTEAFF.

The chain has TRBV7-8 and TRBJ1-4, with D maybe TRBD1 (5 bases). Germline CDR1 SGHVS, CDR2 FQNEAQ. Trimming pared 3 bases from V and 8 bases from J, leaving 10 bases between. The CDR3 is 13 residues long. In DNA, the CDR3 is TGTGCCAGCAGCTTCGGGGGACGAGAAAAACTGTTTTTT. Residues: CASSFGGREKLFF.

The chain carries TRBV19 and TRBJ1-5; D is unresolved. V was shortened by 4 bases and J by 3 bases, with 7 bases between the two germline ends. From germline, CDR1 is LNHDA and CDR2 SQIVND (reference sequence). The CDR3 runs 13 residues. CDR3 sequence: CASSKRPNQPQHF. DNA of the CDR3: TGTGCCAGTAGTAAAAGGCCCAATCAGCCCCAGCATTTT. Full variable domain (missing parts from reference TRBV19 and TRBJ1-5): DGGITQSPKYLFRKEGQNVTLSCEQNLNHDAMYWYRQDPGQGLRLIYYSQIVNDFQKGDIAEGYSVSREKKESFPLTVTSAQKNPTAFYLCASSKRPNQPQHFGDGTRLSIL.

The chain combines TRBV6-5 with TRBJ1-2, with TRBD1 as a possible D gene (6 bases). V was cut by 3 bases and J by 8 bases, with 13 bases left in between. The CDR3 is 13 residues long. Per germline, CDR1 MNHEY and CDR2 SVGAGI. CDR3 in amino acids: CASSYVDSGGYTF. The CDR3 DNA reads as TGTGCCAGCAGTTATGTGGACAGTGGGGGCTACACCTTC.